Listed here are 26 T cell receptor beta chains from one sample, sequenced in a study of kidney transplant recipient with SARS-CoV-2 infection. MiXCR, run by TCRdb on the reads, gives a single entry per CDR3 protein. The sample shows 200,000 to 300,000 distinct CDR3 sequences, more than 25% of them seen only once. This specimen was a blood sample, taken at baseline and on day 111 from a kidney transplant recipient. All receptors come from a male patient aged 25-45 years who had COVID-19 and was a kidney transplant recipient. Some T cells may be the graft donor's.

The table lists this clonotype with many counts. V is TRBV19 and J is TRBJ1-5; D might be TRBD1 (5 bases). CDR1 and CDR2 from the germline V gene are LNHDA and SQIVND (reference sequence). Trimming removed 5 bases at V and 0 bases at J, with 11 bases between. There are 15 residues in the CDR3. CDR3 sequence: CASSSGTYSNQPQHF. CDR3 in DNA: TGTGCCAGTAGTTCCGGGACCTATAGCAATCAGCCCCAGCATTTT. Based on the CDR3 plus reference TRBV19 and TRBJ1-5, the full variable domain is DGGITQSPKYLFRKEGQNVTLSCEQNLNHDAMYWYRQDPGQGLRLIYYSQIVNDFQKGDIAEGYSVSREKKESFPLTVTSAQKNPTAFYLCASSSGTYSNQPQHFGDGTRLSIL.

This clonotype was found many times. The chain joins TRBV6-6 to TRBJ1-2; unclear D gene. The CDR3 sequence is 14 residues long. CDR1 is MNHNY, CDR2 SVGAGI, per germline (reference sequence). Trimming stripped 7 bases from V and 0 bases from J, with 12 bases between. CDR3 sequence reads: CASNPTETNYGYTF. As DNA, the CDR3 is TGTGCCAGCAACCCGACTGAGACTAACTATGGCTACACCTTC.

In its sample, this clonotype was seen many times. The chain links TRBV12-3 or TRBV12-4 to TRBJ1-2, with unresolved D. V lost 5 bases and J lost 3, with 13 bases in between. The CDR3 extends over 14 amino acids. The CDR3 protein is CASSLIKGDYGYTF. CDR3 in DNA: TGTGCCAGCAGTCTCATTAAGGGTGACTATGGCTACACCTTC.

On this clonotype itself: A read error is possible here, since a much larger clone lies one base away. The J gene is TRBJ2-3, the V gene TRBV7-3; D tentatively reads TRBD1 or TRBD2 (5 bases each). This CDR3 is built from 16 residues. Trimming removed 0 bases from V and 1 base from J, with 11 bases in between. From germline, CDR1 is SGHTA and CDR2 FQGTGA. Written as DNA, the CDR3 is TGTGCCAGCAGCTTAACAGGGACCCGGGGCACAGATACGCAGTATTTT. Its protein is CASSLTGTRGTDTQYF.

With regard to this clonotype: It may be a read error: a sequence one base away is much more abundant. The J gene is TRBJ1-1, the V gene TRBV28; a possible D gene is TRBD1 (5 bases). Germline V gene lookup returns CDR1 MDHEN and CDR2 SYDVKM. The CDR3 length is 17 residues. The CDR3 DNA follows: TGTGCCAGCAGTTTACTTCGGGGGGGGGAGATCGCCACTGAAGCTTACTTT. Its translation: CASSLLRGGEIATEAYF.

This clonotype was seen once. A much larger clonotype is one base distant, so this may be a read error. V is TRBV19 and J is TRBJ1-1; weak D call: TRBD1 (6 bases). Germline V gene data show CDR1 as LNHDA and CDR2 as SQIVND (reference sequence). The CDR3 has 18 amino acids. CDR3 DNA: TGTGCCAGTAGTATTTCCCCAGAGGGGGTCACCGTGAATACTGAAGCTTTCTTT. Translated: CASSISPEGVTVNTEAFF. Full variable domain (remainder filled in from reference TRBV19 and TRBJ1-1): DGGITQSPKYLFRKEGQNVTLSCEQNLNHDAMYWYRQDPGQGLRLIYYSQIVNDFQKGDIAEGYSVSREKKESFPLTVTSAQKNPTAFYLCASSISPEGVTVNTEAFFGQGTRLTVV.

To note about this clonotype: A read error is possible here, since a much larger clone lies one base away. CDR3 nucleotide sequence: TGTGCCAGCAGTGGTAATCAGGAATGTAGAAAGACCCATGGCTACACCTTC. Translating it yields CASSGNQECRKTHGYTF. This rearrangement joins TRBV6-1 to TRBJ1-2; D not certain. The CDR3 runs 17 residues. Trimming cost V 4 bases and J 6 bases, with 24 bases left between them. Per germline, CDR1 MNHNS and CDR2 SASEGT.

This clonotype was observed many times. The chain has TRBV14 and TRBJ2-1; D might be TRBD2 (7 bases). V was pared by 4 bases and J by 4 bases, with 14 bases between. The germline V gene encodes CDR1 SGHDN and CDR2 FVKESK. CDR3 length: 15 residues. This chain's CDR3 is CASSPPAGQYNEQFF. The CDR3, as DNA: TGTGCCAGCAGCCCCCCAGCGGGACAATACAATGAGCAGTTCTTC.

A remark on this clonotype: This may be a read error, as it is one base from a much larger clone. The chain combines TRBV5-1 with TRBJ1-5; TRBD1 might be the D (5 bases). The CDR3 runs 13 residues. The V gene's germline CDR1 is SGHRS and CDR2 YFSETQ. As DNA, the CDR3 is TGCGCCAACAGCTTAGGCAGGGATCAGCCCCAGCATTTT. The encoded protein is CANSLGRDQPQHF.

This clonotype was seen more than once but under ten times. A read error is possible here, since a much larger clone lies one base away. This chain joins TRBV20-1 and TRBJ2-1; weak D call: TRBD2 (7 bases). This CDR3 comprises 16 residues. CDR1 is DFQATT and CDR2 is SNEGSKA in the germline V gene (reference sequence). V gave up 6 bases and J gave up 4 bases, with 22 bases separating them. CDR3 coding DNA: TGCAGTGCCGCGATGGGGGGGGGCAGTACATACAATGAGCAGTTCTTC. This encodes CSAAMGGGSTYNEQFF.

This clonotype was recorded many times. V is TRBV25-1 and J is TRBJ1-2; D unclear. The germline gives CDR1 MGHDK, CDR2 SYGVNS. This CDR3 has 17 residues. Trimming removed 4 bases from V and 4 bases from J, with 22 bases in between. DNA of the CDR3: TGTGCCAGCAGTGGAATACGAGAACTGGGAAAGACCTATGGCTACACCTTC. Its translation: CASSGIRELGKTYGYTF.

A note on this clonotype: A much more abundant neighbour one base away suggests this may be a read error. This chain's CDR3 is CASSTRTHNSPLHF. Here the CDR3 DNA reads TGTGCCAGCAGTACACGTACCCATAATTCACCCCTCCACTTT. The chain couples TRBV7-8 to TRBJ1-6; the D is unclear. The CDR3 spans 14 residues. The V gene's germline CDR1 is SGHVS and CDR2 FQNEAQ. V lost 6 bases, J lost 5 bases, and 11 bases lay in between.

This clonotype was recorded many times. This chain uses TRBV24-1 with TRBJ1-2; D call uncertain. Trimming took off 6 bases at V and 4 bases at J, with 23 bases between the two ends. CDR3 length: 17 amino acids. Per germline, CDR1 KGHDR and CDR2 SFDVKD. CDR3 coding DNA: TGTGCCACCAGTCTGGAGGTTAGTACCAGAAAGACCTATGGCTACACCTTC. Amino acid sequence: CATSLEVSTRKTYGYTF.

The count of this clonotype is one. One base away lies a much larger clone, so this may be a sequencing read error. J is TRBJ1-2 and V is TRBV7-3; no definite D call. Germline V gene data show CDR1 as SGHTA and CDR2 as FQGTGA. Trimming cost V 8 bases and J 4 bases, with 14 bases left between them. The CDR3 totals 13 residues. In DNA, the CDR3 is TGTGCCAGCGGTCTGGGTCCGTTCTATGGCTACACCTTC. Residues: CASGLGPFYGYTF.

This clonotype has more than one count but fewer than ten. The chain has TRBV7-6 and TRBJ2-5; no reliable D call. Between the trimmed V and J ends, which lost 2 bases and 1 base, there was a span of 5 bases. The CDR3 has 13 amino acids. Germline V CDR1 and CDR2: SGHVS, FNYEAQ. This CDR3 is CASSLTFQETQYF. CDR3 sequence (DNA): TGTGCCAGCAGCTTAACTTTCCAAGAGACCCAGTACTTC.

Regarding this clonotype: A far larger clone lies a single base away; this is likely a read error. The chain couples TRBV7-6 to TRBJ2-7; 7 bases are shared with TRBD1. CDR3 size: 15 residues. Germline-derived CDR1 and CDR2 are SGHVS and FNYEAQ. Unmatched junction bases numbered 7, after V lost 5 bases and J lost 0 bases. This CDR3 is CASSPPRGSSYEQYF. In nucleotides, the CDR3 is TGTGCCAGCAGCCCCCCCAGGGGGAGCTCCTACGAGCAGTACTTC.

V is TRBV6-5 and J is TRBJ2-3; a weak D match, TRBD2 (7 bases). The closer fit of TRBJ2-1 to the DNA end suggests the J call may be wrong. The CDR3 contains 17 residues. CDR1 and CDR2 from the germline V gene are MNHEY and SVGAGI. The CDR3, as DNA: TGTGCCAGCAACGCAAGGGGGGGGGGCGGAAAATCCAATGAGCAGTTCTTC. Translated, it gives CASNARGGGGKSNEQFF.

Points on this clonotype: Given a much more abundant clone one base away, this may be a read error. The DNA of the CDR3 is TGTGCCAGCAGCCAAAGCCACAGCTCGTATAATTCACCCCTCCACTTT. Its translation: CASSQSHSSYNSPLHF. The chain uses TRBV5-6 and TRBJ1-6; D remains ambiguous. This CDR3 region has 16 residues. The germline V gene has CDR1 SGHDT and CDR2 YYEEEE. Deletions cut 4 bases from V and 4 bases from J, with 15 bases between.

This clonotype was recorded many times. The chain employs TRBV2 and TRBJ1-5; 8 positions agree with TRBD1. Germline V gives CDR1 SNHLY, CDR2 FYNNEI. The CDR3 has 15 residues. V lost 5 bases, J lost 1 base, and 4 bases stayed unmatched. CDR3 nucleotides: TGTGCCAGCAGTCGGACAGGGAGAAGCAATCAGCCCCAGCATTTT. This translates into CASSRTGRSNQPQHF.

There are many counts of this clonotype. The chain has TRBV6-4 and TRBJ1-2; D remains ambiguous. The CDR3 runs 17 residues. V lost 5 bases, J lost 4 bases, and 23 bases lay in between. The germline CDR1 and CDR2 sequences are MRHNA and SNTAGT. The CDR3 bases are TGTGCCAGCAGTTGTCATCACTCACACGGAAAGACCTATGGCTACACCTTC. Its protein is CASSCHHSHGKTYGYTF.

This clonotype was seen only a few times. V is TRBV20-1 and J is TRBJ2-5; tentative D call: TRBD1 (6 bases). Germline V gene lookup returns CDR1 DFQATT and CDR2 SNEGSKA (reference sequence). The CDR3 has 12 residues. Trimming shortened V by 4 bases and J by 5 bases, and 11 bases separated the two germline ends. Written as DNA, the CDR3 is TGCAGTGCTACCGACAGGCGGGAGACCCAGTACTTC. Encoded protein: CSATDRRETQYF.

About this clonotype itself: A much more abundant neighbour one base away suggests this may be a read error. This chain connects TRBV20-1 to TRBJ1-2; D is unclear. Germline-derived CDR1 and CDR2 are DFQATT and SNEGSKA (reference sequence). The CDR3 length is 13 residues. The ends were cut back, 3 bases at V and 4 bases at J, with 12 bases in the middle. The CDR3 coding sequence is TGCAGTGCTAGTTTAGAGTCTAGCTATGGCTACACCTTC. Its translation is CSASLESSYGYTF.

Of note for this clonotype: A read error is possible here, since a much larger clone lies one base away. The chain links TRBV27 to TRBJ1-1, with 10 bases lining up with TRBD1. This CDR3 is 14 amino acids long. Trimming took 7 bases from V and 6 from J; bases not matched to a gene: 8. The germline gives CDR1 MNHEY, CDR2 SMNVEV (reference sequence). The CDR3 loop is CASNGQGTGAEAFF. The CDR3 DNA follows: TGTGCCAGCAATGGACAGGGGACAGGGGCTGAAGCTTTCTTT.

This clonotype has more than one count but fewer than ten. The rearrangement joins TRBV9 to TRBJ2-1; maybe TRBD1 (5 bases). Germline CDR1 SGDLS, CDR2 YYNGEE. The CDR3 length is 16 residues. V lost 0 bases and J 0 bases, leaving 10 bases between the germline ends. CDR3 sequence: CASSVVGDSSYNEQFF. The CDR3 DNA follows: TGTGCCAGCAGCGTAGTTGGCGACAGCTCCTACAATGAGCAGTTCTTC.

This clonotype was observed a few times. The rearrangement joins TRBV30 to TRBJ2-4; 7 bases are shared with TRBD1. CDR1 is GTSNPN and CDR2 is SVGIG in the germline V gene (reference sequence). This CDR3 is built from 15 residues. V trimming: 1 base; J trimming: 3 bases; junction bases outside the gene matches: 6. The CDR3: CAWSEAGGLKNIQYF. CDR3 nucleotide sequence: TGTGCCTGGAGTGAGGCAGGGGGTCTCAAAAACATTCAGTACTTC.

This clonotype was seen at least ten times. V is TRBV20-1 and J is TRBJ1-5; 11 bases are a match to TRBD1. The germline CDR1 and CDR2 sequences are DFQATT and SNEGSKA (reference sequence). This CDR3 is 13 amino acids long. The J segment lost 6 bases and the V segment lost 4 bases, leaving 2 bases of the junction unmatched. CDR3 amino acids: CSATGQGAQPQHF. The CDR3 DNA sequence: TGCAGTGCTACTGGACAGGGGGCTCAGCCCCAGCATTTT.